Sequencing of this T cell receptor (beta chain) was carried out in a study of blood T cell repertoires in COVID-19 (dated by TCRdb to about 2020). Broadly, across the study: Collaborator samples came from the United States, Italy and Spain and covered acute and convalescent phases of COVID-19. The prospective study material was composed of cDNA or gDNA derived from T cells, B-cell-depleted T cells, or PBMCs. Samples came from the ongoing ImmuneRACE study (first 160 participants) plus 1,254 subjects from 6 global collaborators. Subjects who had been exposed to COVID-19, were actively infected with it, or had recovered from it provided the deeply sampled blood TCRbeta repertoires that made up the dataset. The repertoires were made available in a free public database intended to serve as a resource for research on the immune response to SARS-CoV-2. Where available, HLA class I and class II types were obtained from metadata supplied by the sample provider rather than from assay-based typing. A de-identified subject ID, COVID-19 status, age in years and sex were almost always included in the sample metadata.

As concerns this clone: Its antigen is still unknown. No per-base quality is available; no much larger clone lies one base away.

Each collaborating institution followed its own protocols to collect whole blood in K2EDTA tubes. Collaborator samples were shipped for TCRbeta analysis as frozen whole blood, isolated PBMCs, or DNA extracted from either sample type. CDR1 and CDR2 are drawn from the germline V gene: MDHEN, SYDVKM. Trimming at the junction amounts to 6 bases on V and 11 bases on J, and the germline ends lie 16 bases apart. Counted from cysteine to phenylalanine, this CDR3 has 12 amino acids. The retained sequence is limited to the CDR3, 36 bases, with the frame set at the first base. Results and caveats for the whole study, not just this receptor: Clinical and demographic metadata were provided uncurated, with the amount varying by source and participant.

TCRbeta CDR3 regions were amplified from genomic DNA using the immunoSEQ Assay, a bias-controlled multiplex PCR. In the original analysis: Within the assay, amplification of reference gene primers was used to estimate how many nucleated cells each sample contained. To quantify the absolute abundance of each unique TCRbeta CDR3 rearrangement, sequence reads were collapsed and filtered. For each sample, productive Simpson clonality was calculated as the square root of Simpson's diversity index over productive rearrangements. In TCRdb, the immuneACCESS table is reduced to in-frame sequences with V and J assigned. These tables do not hold every clone; where another copy was compared, an unresolved V gene accounts for under half, and the others remain unexplained. The V and J calls and clone size are taken from that table; D and trimming were inferred from the DNA. Here the sample has roughly 100,000 clones; roughly 80% occur a single time. The ten largest clones take up around a quarter of the sample.

The sequence links TRBV28 to TRBJ1-2; perhaps TRBD1 is the D gene, with 6 bases matching. The sequencing input was peripheral blood. This clonotype originated in a man in his 60s with acute or convalescent COVID-19. The sequenced DNA is TGTGCCAGCAGGGGTGACAGGTGGTTGTACACCTTC. This yields the protein CASRGDRWLYTF.